This T cell receptor (beta chain) was identified during a study of Ad26.COV2.S vaccination and SARS-CoV-2 variants. Assay: immunoSEQ multiplex PCR; the TCRdb copy retains only in-frame clones and omits some. Of about 94,000 clones listed, approximately 86% are singletons. The CDR3 totals 13 residues. V dropped 1 base and J dropped 7 bases, with 10 bases sitting between them. Germline lookup yields CDR1 MDHEN and CDR2 SYDVKM. This clonotype was sampled from a human donor who had recovered from COVID-19. The chain links TRBV28 to TRBJ1-2; no clear D. The sample here was peripheral blood, taken after recovery from COVID-19. The CDR3 DNA is TGTGCCAGCAGTTTATACCCCACATCTGGCTACACCTTC. It codes for CASSLYPTSGYTF.